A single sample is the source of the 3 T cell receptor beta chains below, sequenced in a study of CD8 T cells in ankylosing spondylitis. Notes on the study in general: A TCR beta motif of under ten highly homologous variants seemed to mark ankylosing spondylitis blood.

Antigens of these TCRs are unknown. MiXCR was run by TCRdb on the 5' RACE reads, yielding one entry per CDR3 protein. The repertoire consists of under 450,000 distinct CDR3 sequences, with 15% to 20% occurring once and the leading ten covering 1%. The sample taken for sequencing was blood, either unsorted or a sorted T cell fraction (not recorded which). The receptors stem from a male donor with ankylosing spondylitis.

The CDR3 DNA follows: TGCGCCAGCAGCTTGGCGGGGGGTCTTAACACTGAAGCTTTCTTT. It codes for CASSLAGGLNTEAFF. This chain uses TRBV5-1 with TRBJ1-1; tentative D call: TRBD1 (5 bases). CDR3 length: 15 residues. Trimming pared 0 bases from V and 2 bases from J, leaving 11 bases between. Germline-derived CDR1 and CDR2 are SGHRS and YFSETQ.

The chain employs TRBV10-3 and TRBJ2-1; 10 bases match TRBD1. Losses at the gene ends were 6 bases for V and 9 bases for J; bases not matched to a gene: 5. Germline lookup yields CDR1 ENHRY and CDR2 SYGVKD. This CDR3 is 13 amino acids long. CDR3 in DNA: TGTGCCATCAGGGAGGGACAGGGGAGTGAGCAGTTCTTC. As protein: CAIREGQGSEQFF.

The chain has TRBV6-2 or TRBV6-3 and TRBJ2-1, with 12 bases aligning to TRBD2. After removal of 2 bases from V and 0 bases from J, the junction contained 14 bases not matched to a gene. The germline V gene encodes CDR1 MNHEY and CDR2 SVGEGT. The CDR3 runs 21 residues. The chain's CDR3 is CASSYPGPGTSGLDSYNEQFF. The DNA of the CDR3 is TGTGCCAGCAGTTACCCCGGCCCGGGGACTAGCGGGTTGGACTCCTACAATGAGCAGTTCTTC.